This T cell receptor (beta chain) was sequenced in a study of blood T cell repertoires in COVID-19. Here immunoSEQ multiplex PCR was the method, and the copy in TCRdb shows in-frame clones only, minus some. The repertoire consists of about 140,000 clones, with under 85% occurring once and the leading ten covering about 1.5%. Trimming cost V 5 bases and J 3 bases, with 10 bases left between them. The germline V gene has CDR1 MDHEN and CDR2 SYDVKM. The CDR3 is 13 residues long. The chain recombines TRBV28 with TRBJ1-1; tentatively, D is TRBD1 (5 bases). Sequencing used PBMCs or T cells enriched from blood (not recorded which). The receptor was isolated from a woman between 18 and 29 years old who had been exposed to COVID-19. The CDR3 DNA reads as TGTGCCAGCAGTGCAGGGATTTACACTGAAGCTTTCTTT. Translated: CASSAGIYTEAFF.